This T cell receptor beta chain was documented in a study of T cell clonality in common variable immunodeficiency. Findings of the study overall: Fewer deletions and N-nucleotide insertions were reportedly seen in common variable immunodeficiency TCR beta sequences. Links between repertoire features and CVID complications were heterogeneity-limited. CVID subjects had higher TCRbeta clonality than healthy controls, most marked in about a third.

Germline lookup yields CDR1 MGHRA and CDR2 YSYEKL. V was shortened by 2 bases and J by 2 bases, with 12 bases between the two germline ends. CDR3 length: 15 residues. TCRdb's table, derived via immunoSEQ multiplex PCR, lists solely in-frame clones and lacks some. The data show tens of thousands of clones, with none appearing a single time. This clone was recorded many times. Its antigen is still unknown. From the germline J gene comes the end of the CDR3, since the read stops 3 residues before it. Donors gave 5 to 8 ml heparinized peripheral whole blood. The sample taken for sequencing was peripheral blood mononuclear cells. This sequence joins TRBV4-1 and TRBJ1-2, with D possibly TRBD1 on 5 matching bases. This TCR was sampled from a person between 18 and 69 years old in good health. This CDR3 reads CASSQPYRQNYGYTF. The sequenced part of the CDR3 DNA is TGCGCCAGCAGCCAACCATACAGACAGAACTATGGC.